This T cell receptor beta chain appears in the sequencing data of a study of cytomegalovirus exposure and HLA in healthy donors. The method was immunoSEQ multiplex PCR; TCRdb's version includes in-frame clones alone and lacks a portion of them. The sample lists roughly 180,000 clones; over 65% were seen once. Concerning this clone itself: Its antigen is as yet unknown.

Broader study findings: Cytomegalovirus association was listed for 170 or so TCR beta chains.

Germline assignment: CDR1 SGDLS and CDR2 YYNGEE. The CDR3 contains 14 residues. The V and J ends lost 6 bases and 5 bases respectively, with 17 bases between them. The gene calls are TRBV9 and TRBJ1-2; the D gene is possibly TRBD1 (5 bases). The sample consisted of PBMCs. The TCR was taken from a young man in good health and CMV-seropositive. CDR3 nucleotides: TGTGCCAGCACCCTAGACGGGGGAGGTTATGGCTACACCTTC. Amino acids: CASTLDGGGYGYTF.